This is a list of T cell receptor beta chains from one sample in a study of glioma-infiltrating T cells after dendritic cell vaccination. Profiling relied on immunoSEQ multiplex PCR, and the TCRdb table lists in-frame clones only, not all of them. This sample has about 50,000 clones, with around 91% found just once. Specimen: blood, collected after dendritic cell vaccination. These receptor sequences come from a human donor with glioblastoma. Each CDR3 is given with its conserved first and last residue. D genes are given only for firm matches.

J gene,V gene,D gene,CDR3 DNA,CDR3 protein
TRBJ2-5,TRBV9,TRBD2,TGTGCCAGCAGCGAGGGGGGACTAGCGGAGACCCAGTACTTC,CASSEGGLAETQYF
TRBJ2-2,TRBV7-9,TRBD1,TGTGCCAGCAGCTTAAGTAGTCCAGGGGGTACCGGGGAGCTGTTTTTT,CASSLSSPGGTGELFF
TRBJ1-2,TRBV19,TRBD1,TGTGCCAGCACACCCGAGACAGGGAACTATGGCTACACCTTC,CASTPETGNYGYTF
TRBJ2-2,TRBV28,TRBD1,TGTGCCAGCAGTCCCGGACAGGCCACCGGGGAGCTGTTTTTT,CASSPGQATGELFF
TRBJ2-1,TRBV7-2,.,TGTGCCAGCAGCCGCTCCAGGGGACCCTACAATGAGCAGTTCTTC,CASSRSRGPYNEQFF
TRBJ2-7,TRBV10-3,.,TGTGCCTCCGCCCCAGGGTCCTACGAGCAGTACTTC,CASAPGSYEQYF
TRBJ1-3,TRBV6-5,.,TGTGCCAGTCAAAGGGAGTGGGGCTCTGGAAACACCATATATTTT,CASQREWGSGNTIYF
TRBJ1-4,TRBV28,.,TGTGCCAGCAGTTTCGCGGGGAGGGATGAAAAACTGTTTTTT,CASSFAGRDEKLFF
TRBJ2-4,TRBV21-1,.,TGTGCCAGCAGCAAATCGACTAGCGGGAGGAGAGCCAAAAACATTCAGTACTTC,CASSKSTSGRRAKNIQYF
TRBJ1-1,TRBV25-1,.,TGTGCCAGCAGTGACTCAATGTCGCGAATAGCTTTCTTT,CASSDSMSRIAFF
TRBJ2-1,TRBV13,.,TGTGCCAGCAGCTCAACCCAGGGTTTGCAGTTCTTC,CASSSTQGLQFF
TRBJ2-5,TRBV7-9,TRBD2,TGTGCCAGCAGCTTAGGTGGGACTAGCGGGAGCTGGGAGACCCAGTACTTC,CASSLGGTSGSWETQYF
TRBJ2-4,TRBV28,.,TGTGCCAGCAGTTTAGGGAGGGACAGGCAAAGATGGGTTCAGTACTTC,CASSLGRDRQRWVQYF
TRBJ1-2,TRBV5-6,.,TGTGCCAGCAGCCGGGGGACGGATAGCTATGGCTACACCTTC,CASSRGTDSYGYTF
TRBJ2-7,TRBV9,.,TGTGCCAGCAGCGGGGCAGTCAGCTCCTACGAGCAGTACTTC,CASSGAVSSYEQYF
TRBJ1-5,TRBV2,.,TGTGCCAGCAGTGACCAGGATTACAATCAGCCCCAGCATTTT,CASSDQDYNQPQHF
TRBJ2-2,TRBV27,TRBD2,TGTGCCAGCAGTTTCGGGGGGACGCTCACCGGGGAGCTGTTTTTT,CASSFGGTLTGELFF
TRBJ2-7,TRBV7-2,.,TGTGCCAGCAGCTTATCTTTGGAGCAGTACTTC,CASSLSLEQYF
TRBJ2-1,TRBV2,TRBD2,TGTGCCAGCAATCTTGCCGAACTAGCGGGATTCGATGAGCAGTTCTTC,CASNLAELAGFDEQFF
TRBJ2-7,TRBV4-2,.,TGTGCCAGCAGCCAAGATGGGGCAGGGGCCGGGATCTACGAGCAGTACTTC,CASSQDGAGAGIYEQYF
TRBJ1-1,TRBV7-2,.,TGTGCCAGCAGCTTATTGACACCTTCTGAAGCTTTCTTT,CASSLLTPSEAFF
TRBJ2-3,TRBV5-1,TRBD2,TGCGCCAGCAGCATTAGCGGGAAGACCACAGATACGCAGTATTTT,CASSISGKTTDTQYF
TRBJ1-2,TRBV19,TRBD1,TGTGCCAGTAGACCCGCGGGCGAGGGGGCCTATGGCTACACCTTC,CASRPAGEGAYGYTF
TRBJ1-5,TRBV19,.,TGTGCCAGTAGTTCCTGGGCAAGCAATCAGCCCCAGCATTTT,CASSSWASNQPQHF
TRBJ1-3,TRBV6-6,.,TGTGCCAACCCAACGGCCATATATTTT,CANPTAIYF
TRBJ1-1,TRBV29-1,.,TGCAGCGTCGGGGGGGGGCAGGGGACAACACTGAAAGCTTTCTTT,CSVGGGQGTTLKAFF
TRBJ2-1,TRBV9,.,TGTGCCAGCAGCGGACAACAGACAGTCGACAATGAGCAGTTCTTC,CASSGQQTVDNEQFF
TRBJ2-2,TRBV5-1,TRBD1,TGCGCCAGCAGCGCAGGACAGGGCGGGACCGGGGAGCTGTTTTTT,CASSAGQGGTGELFF
TRBJ1-1,TRBV6-6,.,TGTGCCAGCAGCCCGGGACAAGCATCGAACACTGAAGCTTTCTTT,CASSPGQASNTEAFF
TRBJ2-1,TRBV11-2,TRBD2,TGTGCCAGCAGGGGGACTAGCGGGAGGATCAATGAGCAGTTCTTC,CASRGTSGRINEQFF
TRBJ2-6,TRBV5-4,TRBD2,TGTGCCAGCAGCCCTAGCGGGAAGGTCTCTGGGGCCAACGTCCTGACTTTC,CASSPSGKVSGANVLTF
TRBJ2-3,TRBV10-3,TRBD1,TGTGCCATCAGGACAGGGGATACAGATACGCAGTATTTT,CAIRTGDTDTQYF
TRBJ1-3,TRBV7-3,TRBD1,TGTGCCAGCAGCCAGGGGGCTGGAAACACCATATATTTT,CASSQGAGNTIYF
TRBJ2-1,TRBV7-9,TRBD1,TGTGCCAGCAGCGATCCCACCGGGACAGTCTCCTACAATGAGCAGTTCTTC,CASSDPTGTVSYNEQFF
TRBJ1-5,TRBV6-4,.,TGTGCCAGCAGTGAGGCTTATAGCAATCAGCCCCAGCATTTT,CASSEAYSNQPQHF
TRBJ1-1,TRBV2,TRBD1,TGTGCCAGCAGAATCACAGGGGGTTGGACTGAAGCTTTCTTT,CASRITGGWTEAFF
TRBJ2-1,TRBV5-1,TRBD2,TGCGCCAGCAGCTTAGGGTTAGCGGGAGCGAGTGAGCAGTTCTTC,CASSLGLAGASEQFF
TRBJ1-2,TRBV4-3,.,TGCGCCAGCAGCCCTCGGTCGGGGGATGGCTACACCTTC,CASSPRSGDGYTF
TRBJ2-5,TRBV5-1,.,TGCGCCAGCAGCTTGGATCGGGGGGCCGTGAGGACCCAGTACTTC,CASSLDRGAVRTQYF
TRBJ1-1,TRBV18,.,TGTGCCAGCTCACCACGTTGGGGGGGGATGGACACTGAAGCTTTCTTT,CASSPRWGGMDTEAFF
TRBJ2-1,TRBV10-3,TRBD2,TGTGCCTCGGGCGGGAGCTATGAGCAGTTCTTC,CASGGSYEQFF
TRBJ2-2,TRBV18,.,TGTGCCAGCTCACTCCTCACCGGGGAGCTGTTTTTT,CASSLLTGELFF